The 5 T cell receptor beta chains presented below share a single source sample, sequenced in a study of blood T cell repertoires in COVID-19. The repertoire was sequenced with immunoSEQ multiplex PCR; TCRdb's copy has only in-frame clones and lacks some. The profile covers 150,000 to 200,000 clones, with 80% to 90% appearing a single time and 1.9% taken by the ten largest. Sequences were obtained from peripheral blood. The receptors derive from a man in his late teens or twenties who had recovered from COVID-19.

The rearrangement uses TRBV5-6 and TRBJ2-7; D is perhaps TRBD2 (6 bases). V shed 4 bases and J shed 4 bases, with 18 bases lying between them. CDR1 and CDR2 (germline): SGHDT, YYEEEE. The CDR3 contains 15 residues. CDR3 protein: CASSPVGGGAYEQYF. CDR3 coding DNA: TGTGCCAGCAGCCCGGTCGGTGGCGGGGCATACGAGCAGTACTTC.

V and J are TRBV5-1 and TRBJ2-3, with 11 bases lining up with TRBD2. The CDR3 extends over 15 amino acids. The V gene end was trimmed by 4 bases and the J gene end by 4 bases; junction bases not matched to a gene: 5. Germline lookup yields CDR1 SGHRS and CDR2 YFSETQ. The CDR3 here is CASSATSGNADTQYF. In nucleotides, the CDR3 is TGCGCCAGCAGCGCGACTAGCGGGAACGCAGATACGCAGTATTTT.

The CDR3 bases are TGTGCCAGCAGCTTGACTAGCGGGAACACCGGGGAGCTGTTTTTT. Its protein product is CASSLTSGNTGELFF. The gene calls are TRBV7-3 and TRBJ2-2, with 9 bases that match TRBD2. From germline, CDR1 is SGHTA and CDR2 FQGTGA. The V and J ends lost 3 bases and 1 base, in that order; junction bases with no gene match: 0. The CDR3 loop spans 15 amino acids. The entire variable domain, with the rest obtained from reference TRBV7-3 and TRBJ2-2, is as follows: GAGVSQTPSNKVTEKGKYVELRCDPISGHTALYWYRQSLGQGPEFLIYFQGTGAADDSGLPNDRFFAVRPEGSVSTLKIQRTERGDSAVYLCASSLTSGNTGELFFGEGSRLTVL.

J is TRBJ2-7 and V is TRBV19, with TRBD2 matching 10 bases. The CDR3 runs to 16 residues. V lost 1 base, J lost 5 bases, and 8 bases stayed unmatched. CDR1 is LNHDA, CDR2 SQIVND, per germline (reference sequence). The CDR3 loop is CASSIVGLAGEDEQYF. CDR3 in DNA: TGTGCCAGTAGTATAGTAGGGCTAGCGGGAGAGGACGAGCAGTACTTC.

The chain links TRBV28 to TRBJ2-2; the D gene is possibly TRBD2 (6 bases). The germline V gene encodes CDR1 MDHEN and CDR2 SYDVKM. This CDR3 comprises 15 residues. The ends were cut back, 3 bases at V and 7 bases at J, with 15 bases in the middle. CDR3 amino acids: CASSLARELVGELFF. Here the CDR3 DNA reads TGTGCCAGCAGTTTGGCTCGGGAGTTGGTCGGGGAGCTGTTTTTT.